The text below deals with one T cell receptor beta chain. Its antigen is unknown. It was with 60 Vbeta and 13 Jbeta primers that the PCR ran. Clones were read by immunoSEQ multiplex PCR, and TCRdb kept only the in-frame ones, dropping some. Of 120,000 to 150,000 clones in the sample, nearly 80% were seen once. This sample was taken from a study of cytomegalovirus exposure and HLA in healthy donors. The study, taken as a whole, reports: The study designated around 150 TCR beta chains cytomegalovirus-associated. CMV serostatus was the only recorded immune exposure for donors.

V was pared by 5 bases and J by 5 bases, with 2 bases of the junction left unmatched. Germline-derived CDR1 and CDR2 are MNHEY and SVGAGI. The CDR3 is made up of 13 amino acids. This clonotype originated in a man aged 35 to 55 in good health and CMV-seropositive. The rearrangement links TRBV6-5 to TRBJ1-1, with 10 bases aligning to TRBD1. Material for sequencing was PBMCs. The CDR3 DNA sequence: TGTGCCAGCAGTGGGACAGGGGAGACTGAAGCTTTCTTT. This codes for CASSGTGETEAFF.